The TCR beta chain under discussion was sequenced for a study of human T cells and chemical hapten exposure. Study processing details: Per sample, the median was 95,638 TCRs, with values from roughly 23,000 to 700,000. One entry per CDR3 protein results from TCRdb running MiXCR on the RACE reads. The V and J calls were not made by the authors but by TCRdb's processing. The sample lists some 180,000 distinct CDR3 sequences; around 22% were seen once. Trimming took 6 bases from V and 6 from J, leaving 12 bases between them. Germline V gene sequence: CDR1 MNHEY, CDR2 SVGAGI. The CDR3 is made up of 13 amino acids. This clonotype was counted between two and nine times. Noted time point: patch test 1, 2 weeks after DPC sensitization. Treatment described: therapeutic diphenylcyclopropenone sensitization with weekly scalp DPC.

Source: whole blood, taken in connection with sensitization to the hapten diphenylcyclopropenone (DPC). The V call is TRBV6-5, the J call TRBJ1-5, with D possibly being TRBD1 (5 bases). The source of this sequence is a woman aged 50 to 60 with alopecia areata. Some clones in this sample may be carry-over from other donors' samples. The CDR3 is CASRAGRRQPQHF. For the CDR3, the DNA is TGTGCCAGCAGGGCAGGGAGACGTCAGCCCCAGCATTTT.